Following are 28 T cell receptor beta chains from one sample sequenced in a study of blood T cell repertoires in COVID-19. Measured with immunoSEQ multiplex PCR; TCRdb has only the in-frame clones, and not every one. The sample lists around 150,000 clones; about 85% were seen once. Sequencing input: peripheral blood. Receptors originate from a man between 35 and 55 years old with acute or convalescent COVID-19.

The V and J genes are TRBV19 and TRBJ1-2; 7 nucleotides align to TRBD1. Trimming at V came to 8 bases and at J to 4 bases, leaving 4 bases not matched to a gene. Germline-derived CDR1 and CDR2 are LNHDA and SQIVND (reference sequence). There are 12 residues in the CDR3. The CDR3 loop is CASAGTVYGYTF. DNA of the CDR3: TGTGCCAGTGCCGGGACAGTCTATGGCTACACCTTC. The full variable domain, with the rest looked up from reference TRBV19 and TRBJ1-2, is DGGITQSPKYLFRKEGQNVTLSCEQNLNHDAMYWYRQDPGQGLRLIYYSQIVNDFQKGDIAEGYSVSREKKESFPLTVTSAQKNPTAFYLCASAGTVYGYTFGSGTRLTVV.

This rearrangement joins TRBV19 to TRBJ1-1; TRBD1 matches 7 bases. The trim removed 6 bases at V and 2 bases at J, leaving 12 bases unmatched. Germline V gene lookup returns CDR1 LNHDA and CDR2 SQIVND (reference sequence). The CDR3 length is 16 residues. The CDR3 bases are TGTGCCAGTAGCTTCGGACAGGTGGGGGGTAACACTGAAGCTTTCTTT. Encoded protein: CASSFGQVGGNTEAFF.

The chain links TRBV7-9 to TRBJ2-5, with D perhaps matching TRBD2 (5 bases). The CDR3 extends over 13 amino acids. V lost 3 bases and J 2 bases, leaving 7 bases between the germline ends. Germline CDR1 is SEHNR and CDR2 is FQNEAQ (reference sequence). CDR3 protein: CASSFGKQETQYF. The CDR3 nucleotides are TGTGCCAGCAGCTTCGGGAAACAAGAGACCCAGTACTTC. Using reference TRBV7-9 and TRBJ2-5 for the parts outside the CDR3, the full variable domain is DTGVSQNPRHKITKRGQNVTFRCDPISEHNRLYWYRQTLGQGPEFLTYFQNEAQLEKSRLLSDRFSAERPKGSFSTLEIQRTEQGDSAMYLCASSFGKQETQYFGPGTRLLVL.

The chain uses TRBV6-5 and TRBJ1-1; D is possibly TRBD1 (6 bases). The CDR3 extends over 15 amino acids. CDR1 is MNHEY, CDR2 SVGAGI, per germline. The V end was cut by 6 bases, the J end by 5 bases, with 19 bases between. The CDR3: CASRGRTGHRTEAFF. The DNA for the CDR3 is TGTGCCAGCAGGGGTCGAACAGGGCATCGGACTGAAGCTTTCTTT.

The chain links TRBV30 to TRBJ2-7; 11 bases align to TRBD1. The CDR3 covers 13 residues. V trimming: 6 bases; J trimming: 6 bases; junction bases outside the gene matches: 7. Germline V lookup: CDR1 GTSNPN, CDR2 SVGIG (reference sequence). The DNA of the CDR3 is TGTGCCTGCACCGGGACAGGGGGTGGCGAGCAGTACTTC. Translated, it gives CACTGTGGGEQYF.

The table lists this clone with a count of one. The chain has TRBV7-2 and TRBJ1-1, with D unclear. This CDR3 comprises 13 residues. V gave up 0 bases and J gave up 5 bases, with 7 bases separating them. The germline V gene has CDR1 SGHTA and CDR2 FQGNSA. CDR3 sequence (DNA): TGTGCCAGCAGCTTAGCACGGACTACTGAAGCTTTCTTT. This codes for CASSLARTTEAFF.

This chain links TRBV28 with TRBJ1-2; TRBD1 might be the D (6 bases). V was shortened by 6 bases and J by 4 bases, with 12 bases between the two germline ends. This CDR3 contains 13 residues. In germline, CDR1 is MDHEN, CDR2 SYDVKM. The CDR3 loop is CASRTQGVYGYTF. The CDR3 DNA reads as TGTGCCAGCAGGACACAGGGCGTCTATGGCTACACCTTC.

This clone was seen a few times. V is TRBV25-1 and J is TRBJ1-6; D is possibly TRBD1 (6 bases). Trimming pared 5 bases from V and 5 bases from J, leaving 10 bases between. CDR1 and CDR2 (germline): MGHDK, SYGVNS. The CDR3 length is 14 residues. CDR3 in amino acids: CASSSRGNNSPLHF. The CDR3 DNA follows: TGTGCCAGCAGTTCCAGGGGTAATAATTCACCCCTCCACTTT.

The gene calls are TRBV18 and TRBJ1-1; no definite D call. V was pared by 2 bases and J by 4 bases, with 17 bases between. The CDR3 loop spans 16 amino acids. In germline, CDR1 is KGHSH, CDR2 LQKENI. CDR3 DNA sequence: TGTGCCAGCTCACCAAAGTCTGGAGGTGGGAGCACTGAAGCTTTCTTT. Its translation: CASSPKSGGGSTEAFF.

CDR3 nucleotides: TGTGCCAGCAGCTTTCGCAGGGGAGATGGCTACACCTTC. Amino acids: CASSFRRGDGYTF. The chain recombines TRBV7-2 with TRBJ1-2; tentative D call: TRBD1 (6 bases). CDR1 and CDR2 (germline): SGHTA, FQGNSA. The CDR3 is made up of 13 amino acids. V lost 3 bases to trimming and J lost 6 bases, with 11 bases between them.

The V call is TRBV6-4, the J call TRBJ2-1, with 7 bases aligning to TRBD1. J gave up 5 bases and V 0 bases, and 7 bases lay outside the gene matches. The CDR3 is 16 amino acids. Germline V gene sequence: CDR1 MRHNA, CDR2 SNTAGT. CDR3 coding DNA: TGTGCCAGCAGTGACTCGATCGCAGGGGGACACAATGAGCAGTTCTTC. Translating it yields CASSDSIAGGHNEQFF.

This chain connects TRBV2 to TRBJ2-3; D gene ambiguous. The CDR3 sequence is 14 residues long. The germline V and J ends were trimmed by 6 bases and 1 base, with 11 bases remaining between them. Germline V CDR1 and CDR2: SNHLY, FYNNEI. For the CDR3, the DNA is TGTGCCAGCAGCGCGAATCCTCGCACAGATACGCAGTATTTT. It specifies CASSANPRTDTQYF.

This clone appeared once. The rearrangement joins TRBV28 to TRBJ1-1; possibly TRBD1 for D (6 bases). Germline lookup yields CDR1 MDHEN and CDR2 SYDVKM. V was clipped by 1 base and J by 1 base, with 10 bases between them. The CDR3 is 15 residues long. DNA for the CDR3: TGTGCCAGCAGTTTATACGTGACAGGGAACACTGAAGCTTTCTTT. It encodes CASSLYVTGNTEAFF.

A word on this clone: Other DNA sequences in this sample translate to the same CDR3. This chain joins TRBV6-2 or TRBV6-3 and TRBJ2-7, with a weak D call TRBD2 (5 bases). Deletions cut 4 bases from V and 4 bases from J, with 8 bases between. Per the germline V gene, CDR1 is MNHEY and CDR2 is SVGEGT. The CDR3 is made up of 12 amino acids. The CDR3 spells CASSFPGYEQYF. The DNA for the CDR3 is TGTGCCAGCAGTTTTCCGGGGTACGAGCAGTACTTC.

The rearrangement joins TRBV24-1 to TRBJ1-2; D not resolved. Germline CDR1 and CDR2: KGHDR and SFDVKD. The CDR3 consists of 12 residues. V was clipped by 4 bases and J by 7 bases, with 9 bases between them. The CDR3 DNA reads TGTGCCACCAGTGACCCAGATGGTGGCTACACCTTC. Its translation is CATSDPDGGYTF.

The rearrangement uses TRBV7-2 and TRBJ2-1; 9 positions agree with TRBD2. Looked up from germline, CDR1 is SGHTA and CDR2 is FQGNSA. Trimming took 3 bases from V and 2 from J; bases not matched to a gene: 5. The CDR3 is made up of 16 amino acids. Here the CDR3 DNA reads TGTGCCAGCAGCTTTACCGCTAGCGGGACCTACAATGAGCAGTTCTTC. As protein: CASSFTASGTYNEQFF. The variable domain in full, completed from reference TRBV7-2 and TRBJ2-1, reads GAGVSQSPSNKVTEKGKDVELRCDPISGHTALYWYRQSLGQGLEFLIYFQGNSAPDKSGLPSDRFSAERTGGSVSTLTIQRTQQEDSAVYLCASSFTASGTYNEQFFGPGTRLTVL.

The chain has TRBV7-2 and TRBJ2-1; D unresolved. This CDR3 region has 13 residues. With 2 bases removed from V and 5 bases from J, the gap between germline ends came to 7 bases. Germline CDR1 is SGHTA and CDR2 is FQGNSA. CDR3 DNA: TGTGCCAGCAGCTTAACGCGAAACAATGAGCAGTTCTTC. Translating it yields CASSLTRNNEQFF.

This clone was seen a handful of times. The identical CDR3 is also encoded by other nucleotide sequences in the sample. The V gene is TRBV5-1, the J gene TRBJ1-5; D not resolved. Trimming left V 0 bases short and J 2 bases short, with 9 bases between. Germline V gene lookup returns CDR1 SGHRS and CDR2 YFSETQ. This CDR3 is built from 15 residues. CDR3 sequence (DNA): TGCGCCAGCAGCTTGGAAGGTGGGCGCAATCAGCCCCAGCATTTT. As protein: CASSLEGGRNQPQHF.

Turning to this clone: One end of the junction does not line up with germline, which may come from a read error. The chain is built from TRBV2 and TRBJ2-5; 12 positions agree with TRBD1. The germline V gene has CDR1 SNHLY and CDR2 FYNNEI. The CDR3 is 17 residues long. CDR3 sequence: CASTPGGTGGAPETRYF. The CDR3, as DNA: TGTGCCAGCACCCCCGGTGGGACAGGGGGCGCCCCGGAGACCCGGTACTTC.

The V gene is TRBV7-8, the J gene TRBJ1-2, with 10 nucleotides matching TRBD1. The CDR3 contains 13 residues. Trimming took 3 bases from V and 6 from J; bases not matched to a gene: 1. Looked up from germline, CDR1 is SGHVS and CDR2 is FQNEAQ. The CDR3 sequence: CASSFDRGHGYTF. CDR3 DNA sequence: TGTGCCAGCAGCTTTGACAGGGGGCATGGCTACACCTTC.

The chain is built from TRBV28 and TRBJ2-2; 9 nucleotides align to TRBD2. Looked up from germline, CDR1 is MDHEN and CDR2 is SYDVKM. The CDR3 is 14 amino acids. Unmatched junction bases numbered 3, after V lost 6 bases and J lost 4 bases. The CDR3 here is CASRAGGTTGELFF. In DNA, the CDR3 is TGTGCCAGCAGGGCGGGGGGGACCACCGGGGAGCTGTTTTTT. The full variable domain, in which reference TRBV28 and TRBJ2-2 provide the parts outside the CDR3, is DVKVTQSSRYLVKRTGEKVFLECVQDMDHENMFWYRQDPGLGLRLIYFSYDVKMKEKGDIPEGYSVSREKKERFSLILESASTNQTSMYLCASRAGGTTGELFFGEGSRLTVL.

V and J are TRBV27 and TRBJ2-6, with D perhaps matching TRBD2 (5 bases). Germline-derived CDR1 and CDR2 are MNHEY and SMNVEV (reference sequence). CDR3 length equals 18 residues. With 9 bases removed from V and 4 bases from J, the gap between germline ends came to 25 bases. The CDR3 region has the DNA TGTGCCAGTTCACTGGAGTATCCGGGGAGTTCCGGGGCCAACGTCCTGACTTTC. Translation gives CASSLEYPGSSGANVLTF.

This clone was seen a few times. This chain joins TRBV2 and TRBJ1-2; 7 bases agree with TRBD1. CDR3 length: 14 residues. V dropped 6 bases and J dropped 7; count of bases not matched to a gene: 11. Per the germline V gene, CDR1 is SNHLY and CDR2 is FYNNEI. CDR3 sequence: CASSAGQAPAGYTF. The CDR3 region has the DNA TGTGCCAGCAGCGCCGGACAGGCACCCGCTGGCTACACCTTC.

The chain links TRBV28 to TRBJ1-2; 9 bases fit TRBD1. The germline gives CDR1 MDHEN, CDR2 SYDVKM. The CDR3 covers 16 residues. The V and J ends lost 5 bases and 3 bases, in that order; junction bases with no gene match: 10. CDR3 in amino acids: CASSKQGALFDYGYTF. In DNA form, the CDR3 reads TGTGCCAGCAGTAAACAGGGGGCGCTTTTTGACTATGGCTACACCTTC.

V gene TRBV9 combines with J gene TRBJ2-1; possibly TRBD1 for D (6 bases). The V end was cut by 4 bases, the J end by 9 bases, with 14 bases between. Germline CDR1 SGDLS, CDR2 YYNGEE. The CDR3 spans 13 residues. DNA of the CDR3: TGTGCCAGCAGCCCCCGTCCAGGGGCTGAGCAGTTCTTC. Translated, it gives CASSPRPGAEQFF.

The chain couples TRBV30 to TRBJ1-2, with TRBD1 as a possible D gene (5 bases). The CDR3 totals 13 residues. The V gene's germline CDR1 is GTSNPN and CDR2 SVGIG (reference sequence). V was clipped by 4 bases and J by 2 bases, with 11 bases between them. The CDR3 region has the DNA TGTGCCTGGATGTGGGCAGGGAACTATGGCTACACCTTC. Protein sequence: CAWMWAGNYGYTF.

The V call is TRBV19, the J call TRBJ2-7; a weak D match, TRBD2 (6 bases). V was pared by 0 bases and J by 3 bases, with 18 bases between. Germline loops: CDR1 LNHDA, CDR2 SQIVND (reference sequence). The CDR3 has 17 amino acids. CDR3 residues: CASSIDFRGTAGYEQYF. Written as DNA, the CDR3 is TGTGCCAGTAGTATAGATTTTCGGGGGACGGCAGGCTACGAGCAGTACTTC.

A remark on this clone: A read error may account for a junction end that differs from germline. Here the CDR3 reads CASSLAAGRNTGELFF. The CDR3 DNA follows: TGTGCTAGCAGCTTAGCAGCGGGGCGAAACACCGGGGAGCTGTTTTTT. The chain is built from TRBV7-7 and TRBJ2-2; 7 bases fit TRBD2. The CDR3 length is 16 residues. From germline, CDR1 is SSHAT and CDR2 FNYEAQ (reference sequence). Full variable domain (rest looked up from reference TRBV7-7 and TRBJ2-2): GAGVSQSPRYKVTKRGQDVTLRCDPISSHATLYWYQQALGQGPEFLTYFNYEAQPDKSGLPSDRFSAERPEGSISTLTIQRTEQRDSAMYRCASSLAAGRNTGELFFGEGSRLTVL.